This is a list of T cell receptor beta chains from one sample in a study of beta chain features in type 1 diabetes. Assay used: immunoSEQ multiplex PCR; TCRdb lists only in-frame clones, some missing. The sample records 350,000 to 450,000 clones, 11% to 15% being singletons. Sequencing input: naive CD4+ T cells from blood. These receptor sequences come from a man younger than 45 in good health. Both conserved end residues are part of each CDR3. D genes are given only for firm matches. Part of the rows lack a size; the others show once, few, many or a class for expanded clones.

TRBD2	TRBV12-5	.	TRBJ2-5	CASGRAGGETQYF	TGTGCTAGTGGCCGAGCGGGGGGAGAGACCCAGTACTTC
.	TRBV30	few	TRBJ1-2	CAWDRFTGNGYTF	TGTGCCTGGGACCGATTTACAGGGAATGGCTACACCTTC
.	TRBV15	few	TRBJ2-7	CATSRALTGQYF	TGTGCCACCAGCAGAGCTTTGACAGGGCAGTACTTC
.	TRBV30	.	TRBJ1-5	CAWSGRGGQPQHF	TGTGCCTGGAGTGGGCGGGGAGGTCAGCCCCAGCATTTT
TRBD1	TRBV25-1	.	TRBJ2-1	CASSGQGVSEQFF	TGTGCCAGCAGTGGACAGGGAGTAAGTGAGCAGTTCTTC
.	TRBV7-8	few	TRBJ2-5	CASSLGVGASETQYF	TGTGCCAGCAGCTTGGGCGTGGGAGCTTCGGAGACCCAGTACTTC
.	TRBV7-9	many	TRBJ1-4	CATAAVAATNEKLFF	TGTGCCACCGCAGCTGTGGCAGCAACTAATGAAAAACTGTTTTTT
.	TRBV7-2	.	TRBJ2-1	CASRIIGEWGEQFF	TGTGCCAGCAGGATAATCGGCGAGTGGGGGGAGCAGTTCTTC
.	TRBV14	.	TRBJ2-2	CASSRRTNTGELFF	TGTGCCAGCAGCCGGCGGACTAACACCGGGGAGCTGTTTTTT
TRBD1	TRBV6-1	.	TRBJ1-2	CASSAWTGAYGYTF	TGTGCCAGCAGCGCCTGGACAGGGGCCTATGGCTACACCTTC
.	TRBV30	.	TRBJ1-2	CAWNGANYGYTF	TGTGCCTGGAACGGAGCTAACTATGGCTACACCTTC
.	TRBV14	few	TRBJ1-1	CASSPSGTLNTEAFF	TGTGCCAGCAGCCCATCCGGCACCCTGAACACTGAAGCTTTCTTT
.	TRBV7-9	.	TRBJ1-1	CASVITVNTEAFF	TGTGCCAGCGTAATAACCGTGAACACTGAAGCTTTCTTT
.	TRBV14	.	TRBJ1-6	CASSQEVLGGRNSPLHF	TGTGCCAGCAGCCAAGAGGTTTTAGGTGGCCGGAATTCACCCCTCCACTTT
TRBD2	TRBV11-2	.	TRBJ2-1	CASSLFSGPSYNEQFF	TGTGCCAGCAGCTTATTTAGCGGGCCGTCCTACAATGAGCAGTTCTTC
.	TRBV20-1	.	TRBJ2-1	CSARKKNEQFF	TGCAGTGCTAGAAAGAAGAATGAGCAGTTCTTC
.	TRBV7-8	few	TRBJ1-2	CASSLETSYGYTF	TGTGCCAGCAGCTTGGAGACAAGCTATGGCTACACCTTC
TRBD2	TRBV7-6	.	TRBJ2-5	CASSLATRGFETQYF	TGTGCCAGCAGCTTAGCTACGCGGGGGTTCGAGACCCAGTACTTC
.	TRBV7-2	.	TRBJ1-5	CASSPREGQPQHF	TGTGCCAGCAGCCCAAGGGAGGGTCAGCCCCAGCATTTT
.	TRBV9	.	TRBJ2-2	CASSVADTGELFF	TGTGCCAGCAGCGTTGCAGACACCGGGGAGCTGTTTTTT
.	TRBV6-1	few	TRBJ2-7	CASIPGPGQREQYF	TGTGCCAGCATCCCTGGGCCAGGACAACGCGAGCAGTACTTC
.	TRBV6-5	.	TRBJ1-5	CASSRIGNSNQPQHF	TGTGCCAGCAGCCGTATAGGGAATAGCAATCAGCCCCAGCATTTT
.	TRBV7-2	few	TRBJ2-1	CASSNEGGGYNEQFF	TGTGCCAGCAGCAACGAGGGTGGGGGATACAATGAGCAGTTCTTC
.	TRBV5-4	.	TRBJ2-4	CASSLVGTENIQYF	TGTGCCAGCAGCTTGGTCGGGACTGAAAACATTCAGTACTTC
.	TRBV19	.	TRBJ1-4	CAKRGEKLFF	TGTGCCAAAAGGGGTGAAAAACTGTTTTTT
TRBD1	TRBV5-1	few	TRBJ2-3	CASKTGARTDTQYF	TGCGCCAGCAAGACAGGGGCTCGCACAGATACGCAGTATTTT
TRBD2	TRBV9	few	TRBJ2-2	CASSVVGTSGPNTGELFF	TGTGCCAGCAGCGTAGTTGGGACTAGCGGACCGAACACCGGGGAGCTGTTTTTT
.	TRBV7-6	.	TRBJ2-3	CASSLGQPGGTDTQYF	TGTGCCAGCAGCTTAGGCCAGCCCGGGGGCACAGATACGCAGTATTTT
.	TRBV5-4	few	TRBJ2-5	CASSSWDRQVTQYF	TGTGCCAGCAGCTCCTGGGACCGGCAGGTGACCCAGTACTTC
TRBD2	TRBV7-2	few	TRBJ2-7	CASSLDSGGFSYEQYF	TGTGCCAGCAGCTTAGATAGCGGGGGATTCTCCTACGAGCAGTACTTC
TRBD2	TRBV9	.	TRBJ2-1	CASSAASSGGDNEQFF	TGTGCCAGCAGCGCCGCGTCTAGCGGGGGTGACAATGAGCAGTTCTTC
.	TRBV30	.	TRBJ1-1	CAWSRTANEAFF	TGTGCCTGGAGCCGGACAGCGAATGAAGCTTTCTTT
TRBD2	TRBV5-1	.	TRBJ2-1	CASSLIWAGGFVNEQFF	TGCGCCAGCAGCTTGATTTGGGCGGGAGGTTTCGTCAATGAGCAGTTCTTC
TRBD2	TRBV6-1	.	TRBJ2-3	CASGGGGRGTQYF	TGTGCCAGCGGGGGTGGCGGGAGAGGTACGCAGTATTTT
.	TRBV11-3	few	TRBJ2-7	CASSLDLGRAIYEQYF	TGTGCCAGCAGCTTAGATCTCGGCCGCGCAATTTACGAGCAGTACTTC
.	TRBV7-6	once	TRBJ2-1	CASSLDFAGEQFF	TGTGCCAGCAGCTTAGATTTCGCAGGGGAGCAGTTCTTC
.	TRBV5-1	.	TRBJ2-1	CASSLIRGFQFSYNEQFF	TGCGCCAGCAGCTTGATCAGGGGTTTCCAGTTCTCCTACAATGAGCAGTTCTTC
.	TRBV4-3	few	TRBJ2-2	CASSQVIPRGPTGRRELFF	TGCGCCAGCAGCCAAGTAATACCGAGGGGACCTACGGGAAGGCGGGAGCTGTTTTTT
.	TRBV9	few	TRBJ2-1	CASTSTPYNEQFF	TGTGCCAGTACTAGTACCCCCTACAATGAGCAGTTCTTC
.	TRBV7-2	.	TRBJ2-3	CASSPRRVTDTQYF	TGTGCCAGCAGCCCGAGGCGGGTCACAGATACGCAGTATTTT
TRBD1	TRBV19	few	TRBJ2-5	CASSIATGESETQYF	TGTGCCAGTAGTATAGCGACAGGGGAATCGGAGACCCAGTACTTC
.	TRBV7-9	many	TRBJ2-1	CASKGDEQFF	TGTGCCAGCAAAGGGGATGAGCAGTTCTTC
TRBD2	TRBV10-3	few	TRBJ2-3	CAIRTSGGSTDTQYF	TGTGCCATCAGAACTAGCGGGGGTAGCACAGATACGCAGTATTTT
.	TRBV5-6	few	TRBJ2-1	CASSSSRRTAGHYNEQFF	TGTGCCAGCAGCTCGAGCCGACGGACAGCAGGTCATTACAATGAGCAGTTCTTC
.	TRBV30	few	TRBJ1-1	CAWSVHDLGRVNTEAFF	TGTGCCTGGAGTGTACATGATCTGGGGCGGGTGAACACTGAAGCTTTCTTT
.	TRBV30	.	TRBJ2-5	CAWSVPAGGQYF	TGTGCCTGGAGTGTACCGGCCGGGGGCCAGTACTTC